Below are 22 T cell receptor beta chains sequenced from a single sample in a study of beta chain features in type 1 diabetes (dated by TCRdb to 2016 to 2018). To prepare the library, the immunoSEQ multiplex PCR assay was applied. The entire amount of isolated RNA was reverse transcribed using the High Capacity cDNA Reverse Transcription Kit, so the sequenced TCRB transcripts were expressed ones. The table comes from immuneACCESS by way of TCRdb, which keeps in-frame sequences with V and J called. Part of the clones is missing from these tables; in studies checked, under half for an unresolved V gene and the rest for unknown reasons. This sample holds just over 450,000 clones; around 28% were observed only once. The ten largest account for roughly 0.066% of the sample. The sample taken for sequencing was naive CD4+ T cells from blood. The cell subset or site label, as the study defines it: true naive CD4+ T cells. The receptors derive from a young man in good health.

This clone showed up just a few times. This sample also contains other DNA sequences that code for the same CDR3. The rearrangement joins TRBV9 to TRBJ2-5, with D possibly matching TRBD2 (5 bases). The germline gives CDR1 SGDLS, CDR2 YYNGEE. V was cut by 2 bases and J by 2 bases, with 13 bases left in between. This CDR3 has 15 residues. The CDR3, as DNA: TGTGCCAGCAGCGTGGCCCCCAGCGGACAAGAGACCCAGTACTTC. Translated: CASSVAPSGQETQYF.

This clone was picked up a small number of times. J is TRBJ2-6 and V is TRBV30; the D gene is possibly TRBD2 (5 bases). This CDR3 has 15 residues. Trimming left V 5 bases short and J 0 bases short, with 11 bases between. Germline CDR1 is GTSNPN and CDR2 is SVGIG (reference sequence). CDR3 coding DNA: TGTGCCTGGGGGAGACGGCTCTCTGGGGCCAACGTCCTGACTTTC. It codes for CAWGRRLSGANVLTF. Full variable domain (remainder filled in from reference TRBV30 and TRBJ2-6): SQTIHQWPATLVQPVGSPLSLECTVEGTSNPNLYWYRQAAGRGLQLLFYSVGIGQISSEVPQNLSASRPQDRQFILSSKKLLLSDSGFYLCAWGRRLSGANVLTFGAGSRLTVL.

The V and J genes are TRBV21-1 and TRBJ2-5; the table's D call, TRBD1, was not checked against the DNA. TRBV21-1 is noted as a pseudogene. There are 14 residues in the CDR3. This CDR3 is CATLVDTGNETQYF. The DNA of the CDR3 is TGTGCCACCCTGGTAGATACAGGGAACGAGACCCAGTACTTC.

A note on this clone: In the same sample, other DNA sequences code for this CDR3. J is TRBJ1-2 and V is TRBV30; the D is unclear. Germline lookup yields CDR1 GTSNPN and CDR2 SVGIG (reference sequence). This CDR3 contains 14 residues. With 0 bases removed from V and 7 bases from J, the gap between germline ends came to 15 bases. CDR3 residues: CAWSVRWEVGGYTF. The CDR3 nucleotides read TGTGCCTGGAGTGTACGATGGGAAGTAGGTGGCTACACCTTC.

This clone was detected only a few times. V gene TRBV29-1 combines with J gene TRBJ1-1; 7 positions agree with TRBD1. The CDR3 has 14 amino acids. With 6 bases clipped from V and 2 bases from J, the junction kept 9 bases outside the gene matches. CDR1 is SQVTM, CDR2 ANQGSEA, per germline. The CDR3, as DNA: TGCAGCGTCCGACAGGGTCGGTTTAACACTGAAGCTTTCTTT. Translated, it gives CSVRQGRFNTEAFF.

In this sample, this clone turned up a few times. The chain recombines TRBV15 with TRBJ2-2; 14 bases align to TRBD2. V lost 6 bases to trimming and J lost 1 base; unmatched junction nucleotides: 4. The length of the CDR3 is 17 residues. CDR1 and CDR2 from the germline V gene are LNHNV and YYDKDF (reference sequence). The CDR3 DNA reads TGTGCCACCAGGGGACTAGCGGGAGATTTGAACACCGGGGAGCTGTTTTTT. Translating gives CATRGLAGDLNTGELFF.

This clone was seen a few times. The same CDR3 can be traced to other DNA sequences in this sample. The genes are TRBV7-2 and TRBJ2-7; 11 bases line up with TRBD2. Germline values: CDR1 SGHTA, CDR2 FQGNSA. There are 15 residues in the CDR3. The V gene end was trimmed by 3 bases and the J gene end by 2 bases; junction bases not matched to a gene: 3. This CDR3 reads CASSFRLAGPYEQYF. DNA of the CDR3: TGTGCCAGCAGCTTTCGACTAGCGGGACCCTACGAGCAGTACTTC. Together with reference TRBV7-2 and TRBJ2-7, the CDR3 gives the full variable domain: GAGVSQSPSNKVTEKGKDVELRCDPISGHTALYWYRQSLGQGLEFLIYFQGNSAPDKSGLPSDRFSAERTGGSVSTLTIQRTQQEDSAVYLCASSFRLAGPYEQYFGPGTRLTVT.

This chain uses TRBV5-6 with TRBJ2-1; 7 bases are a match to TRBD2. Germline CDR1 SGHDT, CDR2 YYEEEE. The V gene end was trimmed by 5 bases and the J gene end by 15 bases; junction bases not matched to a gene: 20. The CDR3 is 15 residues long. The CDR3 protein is CASSSLREGLKLRFF. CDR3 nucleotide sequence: TGTGCCAGCAGTTCCCTGAGGGAGGGACTAAAATTACGGTTCTTC.

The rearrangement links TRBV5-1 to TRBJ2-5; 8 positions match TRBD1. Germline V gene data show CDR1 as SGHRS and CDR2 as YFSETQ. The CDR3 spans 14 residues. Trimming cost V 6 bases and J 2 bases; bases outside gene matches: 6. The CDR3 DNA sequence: TGCGCCAGCAAACTGGGACAGGAGCAAGAGACCCAGTACTTC. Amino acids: CASKLGQEQETQYF. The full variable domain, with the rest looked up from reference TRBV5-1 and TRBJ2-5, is KAGVTQTPRYLIKTRGQQVTLSCSPISGHRSVSWYQQTPGQGLQFLFEYFSETQRNKGNFPGRFSGRQFSNSRSEMNVSTLELGDSALYLCASKLGQEQETQYFGPGTRLLVL.

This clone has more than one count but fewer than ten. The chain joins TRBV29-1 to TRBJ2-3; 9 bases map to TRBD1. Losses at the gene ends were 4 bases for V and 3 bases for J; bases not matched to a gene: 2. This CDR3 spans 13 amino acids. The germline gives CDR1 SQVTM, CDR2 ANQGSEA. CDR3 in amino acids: CSVVGQGTDTQYF. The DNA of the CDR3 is TGCAGCGTTGTCGGACAGGGGACAGATACGCAGTATTTT.

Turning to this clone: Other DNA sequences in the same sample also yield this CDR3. CDR3 sequence: CSARQGETQYF. CDR3 in DNA: TGCAGTGCTCGGCAGGGGGAGACCCAGTACTTC. The V call is TRBV20-1, the J call TRBJ2-5, with D possibly being TRBD1 (6 bases). Germline loops: CDR1 DFQATT, CDR2 SNEGSKA (reference sequence). The CDR3 contains 11 residues. Trimming removed 5 bases at V and 5 bases at J, with 9 bases between.

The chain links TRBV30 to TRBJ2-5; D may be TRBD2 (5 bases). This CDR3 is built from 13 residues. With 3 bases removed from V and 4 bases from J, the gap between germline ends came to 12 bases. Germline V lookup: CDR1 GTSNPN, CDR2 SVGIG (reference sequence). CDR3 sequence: CAWSAGIGETQYF. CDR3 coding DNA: TGTGCCTGGAGCGCCGGGATCGGAGAGACCCAGTACTTC.

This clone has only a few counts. The CDR3 DNA reads as TGTGCCAGCAGTCAGGCAGATACGCAGTATTTT. Protein product: CASSQADTQYF. The chain is built from TRBV2 and TRBJ2-3; D not resolved. Germline V lookup: CDR1 SNHLY, CDR2 FYNNEI. The CDR3 loop spans 11 amino acids. V lost 5 bases and J 4 bases, leaving 4 bases between the germline ends.

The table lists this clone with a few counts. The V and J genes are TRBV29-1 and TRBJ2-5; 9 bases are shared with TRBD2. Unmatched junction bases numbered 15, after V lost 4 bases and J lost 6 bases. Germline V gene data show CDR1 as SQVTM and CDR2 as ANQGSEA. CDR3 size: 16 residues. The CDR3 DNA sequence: TGCAGCGTTGGGGAAGTGGGGGCTAGCGGGACTAAGACCCAGTACTTC. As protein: CSVGEVGASGTKTQYF.

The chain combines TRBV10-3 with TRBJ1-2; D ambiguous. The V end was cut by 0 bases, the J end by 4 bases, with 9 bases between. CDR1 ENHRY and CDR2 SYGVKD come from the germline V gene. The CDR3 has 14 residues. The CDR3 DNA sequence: TGTGCCATCAGTGAGTCGATGGGGTCCTATGGCTACACCTTC. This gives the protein CAISESMGSYGYTF.

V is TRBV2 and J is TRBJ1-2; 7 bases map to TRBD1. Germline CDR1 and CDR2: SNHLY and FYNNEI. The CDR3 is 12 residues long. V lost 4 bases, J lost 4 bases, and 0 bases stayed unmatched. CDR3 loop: CASSGQGYGYTF. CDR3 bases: TGTGCCAGCAGTGGACAGGGCTATGGCTACACCTTC.

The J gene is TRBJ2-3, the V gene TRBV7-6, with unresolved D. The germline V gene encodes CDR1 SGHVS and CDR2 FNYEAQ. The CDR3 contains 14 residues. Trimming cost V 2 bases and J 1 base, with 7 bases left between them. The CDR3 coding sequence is TGTGCCAGCAGCTTAATCATAGGCACAGATACGCAGTATTTT. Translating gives CASSLIIGTDTQYF.

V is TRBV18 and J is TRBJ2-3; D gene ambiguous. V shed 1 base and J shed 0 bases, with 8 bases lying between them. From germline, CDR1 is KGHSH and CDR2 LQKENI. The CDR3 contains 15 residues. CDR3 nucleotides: TGTGCCAGCTCACCACAGTTCGGCAGCACAGATACGCAGTATTTT. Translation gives CASSPQFGSTDTQYF.

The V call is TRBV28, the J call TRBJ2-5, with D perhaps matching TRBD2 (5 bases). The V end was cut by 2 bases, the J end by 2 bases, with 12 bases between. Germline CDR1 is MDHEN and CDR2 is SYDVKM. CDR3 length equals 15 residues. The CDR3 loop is CASSLNGMSQETQYF. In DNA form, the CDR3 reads TGTGCCAGCAGTTTAAACGGGATGTCACAAGAGACCCAGTACTTC.

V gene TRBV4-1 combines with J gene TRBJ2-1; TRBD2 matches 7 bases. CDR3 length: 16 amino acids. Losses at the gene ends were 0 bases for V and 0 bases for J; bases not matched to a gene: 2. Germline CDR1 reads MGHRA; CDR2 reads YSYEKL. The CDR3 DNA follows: TGCGCCAGCAGCCAAGATCGCGGGAGCTCCTACAATGAGCAGTTCTTC. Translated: CASSQDRGSSYNEQFF.

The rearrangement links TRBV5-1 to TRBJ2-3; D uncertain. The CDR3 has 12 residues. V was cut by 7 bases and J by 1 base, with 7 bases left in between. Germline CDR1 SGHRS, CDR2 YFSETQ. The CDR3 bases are TGCGCCAGCTCGGGCCGCACAGATACGCAGTATTTT. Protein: CASSGRTDTQYF.

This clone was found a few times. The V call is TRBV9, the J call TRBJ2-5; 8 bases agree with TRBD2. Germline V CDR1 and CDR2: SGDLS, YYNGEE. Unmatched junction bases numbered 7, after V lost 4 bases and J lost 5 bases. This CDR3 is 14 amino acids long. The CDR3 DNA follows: TGTGCCAGCAGCAGACTAGCGTCGACGGAGACCCAGTACTTC. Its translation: CASSRLASTETQYF. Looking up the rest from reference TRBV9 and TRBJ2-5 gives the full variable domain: DSGVTQTPKHLITATGQRVTLRCSPRSGDLSVYWYQQSLDQGLQFLIQYYNGEERAKGNILERFSAQQFPDLHSELNLSSLELGDSALYFCASSRLASTETQYFGPGTRLLVL.